This TCR beta chain was observed in a study of cytomegalovirus exposure and HLA in healthy donors. About the study: The 90 to 150 validation repertoires used the same platform as the roughly 670 first-cohort repertoires, a later analysis reported.

The protocol was immunoSEQ multiplex PCR, while the TCRdb copy is restricted to in-frame clones and leaves out a portion. The sample holds around 150,000 clones, roughly 79% seen once. To note about this clone: Its antigen is unidentified.

Points from the study as a whole: Subsequent analysis showed first-cohort TCR clusters tending to co-occur in some 120 validation repertoires. Listed as cytomegalovirus-associated were 150 or so TCR beta chains. In vitro, a few CMV-associated chains proved specific for CMV antigens.

The germline gives CDR1 KGHSH, CDR2 LQKENI. The CDR3 has 16 amino acids. Between the trimmed V and J ends, which lost 6 bases and 3 bases, there was a span of 20 bases. The sequencing sample was made of PBMCs. The rearrangement links TRBV18 to TRBJ1-2; D is possibly TRBD1 (6 bases). The sequence derives from a man aged 25-40 years in good health and CMV-seropositive. The CDR3 region has the DNA TGTGCCAGCTCTCCCTACCAGCAGGGGAGGGACTATGGCTACACCTTC. Amino acids: CASSPYQQGRDYGYTF.